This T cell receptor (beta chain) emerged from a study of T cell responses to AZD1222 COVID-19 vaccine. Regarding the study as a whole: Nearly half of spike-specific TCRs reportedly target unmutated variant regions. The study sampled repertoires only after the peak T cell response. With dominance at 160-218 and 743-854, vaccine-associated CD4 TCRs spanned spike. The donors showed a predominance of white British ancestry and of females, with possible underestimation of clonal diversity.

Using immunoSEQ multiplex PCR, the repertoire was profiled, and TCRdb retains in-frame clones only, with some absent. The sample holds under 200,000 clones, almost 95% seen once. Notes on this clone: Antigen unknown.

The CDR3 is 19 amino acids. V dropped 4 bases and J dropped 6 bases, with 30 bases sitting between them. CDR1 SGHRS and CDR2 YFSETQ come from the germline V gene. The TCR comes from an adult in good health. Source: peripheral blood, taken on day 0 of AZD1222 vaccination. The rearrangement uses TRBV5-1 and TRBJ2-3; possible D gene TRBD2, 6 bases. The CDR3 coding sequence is TGCGCCAGCAGCCTTGAGCTCCCCTCGGGGACTTCCGTGTCGGATACGCAGTATTTT. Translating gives CASSLELPSGTSVSDTQYF.